Listed here are 23 T cell receptor beta chains from one sample, sequenced in a study of technical replicates of blood from several donors. The repertoire was sequenced with immunoSEQ multiplex PCR; TCRdb's copy has only in-frame clones and lacks some. The repertoire consists of 75,000 to 95,000 clones, with about 89% occurring once and the leading ten covering 0.27%. The material sequenced was T cells isolated from PBMCs. The receptors derive from a human donor in good health.

The J gene is TRBJ1-5, the V gene TRBV4-1; D remains ambiguous. V was shortened by 0 bases and J by 7 bases, with 13 bases between the two germline ends. Germline V CDR1 and CDR2: MGHRA, YSYEKL. CDR3 length equals 15 residues. The CDR3 DNA reads as TGCGCCAGCAGCCAAGATCAAACCGGTTGGCAGCCCCAGCATTTT. Amino acid sequence: CASSQDQTGWQPQHF.

The CDR3 loop is CASSISWELEDTQYF. In nucleotides, the CDR3 is TGTGCCAGTAGTATAAGCTGGGAGTTGGAAGATACGCAGTATTTT. The V and J genes are TRBV19 and TRBJ2-3; perhaps TRBD2 as D (5 bases). Trimming removed 2 bases from V and 5 bases from J, with 14 bases in between. Germline CDR1 reads LNHDA; CDR2 reads SQIVND (reference sequence). CDR3 length equals 15 residues.

V gene TRBV5-1 combines with J gene TRBJ2-3; D unresolved. The CDR3 runs 16 residues. Trimming shortened V by 4 bases and J by 2 bases, and 17 bases separated the two germline ends. Per the germline V gene, CDR1 is SGHRS and CDR2 is YFSETQ. In DNA, the CDR3 is TGCGCCAGCAGCCGAGGTCGTACTACCGACACAGATACGCAGTATTTT. Its protein product is CASSRGRTTDTDTQYF.

The chain is built from TRBV29-1 and TRBJ2-1, with D possibly TRBD2 on 5 matching bases. CDR1 and CDR2 (germline): SQVTM, ANQGSEA. With 4 bases removed from V and 4 bases from J, the gap between germline ends came to 8 bases. CDR3 size: 12 residues. In DNA form, the CDR3 reads TGCAGCGTTGTCCGGGGATACAATGAGCAGTTCTTC. The encoded protein is CSVVRGYNEQFF.

V is TRBV2 and J is TRBJ1-4, with 8 positions matching TRBD1. V shed 6 bases, J shed 0 bases, and the junction held 6 bases outside the gene matches. The CDR3 is made up of 16 amino acids. Germline CDR1 SNHLY, CDR2 FYNNEI. Here the CDR3 DNA reads TGTGCCAGCAGCTACGGACAGGGAACAACTAATGAAAAACTGTTTTTT. It codes for CASSYGQGTTNEKLFF.

The genes are TRBV12-5 and TRBJ2-5, with 9 bases that match TRBD1. Germline CDR1 is LGHNT and CDR2 is FRNRAP. The CDR3 covers 17 residues. The junction had 17 bases not matched to a gene; V was cut back by 5 bases and J by 7 bases. The CDR3 reads CASGIRTGAESLGTQYF. The DNA of the CDR3 is TGTGCTAGTGGTATCCGGACAGGGGCCGAAAGTCTAGGGACCCAGTACTTC. Full variable domain (missing parts from reference TRBV12-5 and TRBJ2-5): DARVTQTPRHKVTEMGQEVTMRCQPILGHNTVFWYRQTMMQGLELLAYFRNRAPLDDSGMPKDRFSAEMPDATLATLKIQPSEPRDSAVYFCASGIRTGAESLGTQYFGPGTRLLVL.

The J gene is TRBJ2-7, the V gene TRBV28, with 8 bases aligning to TRBD1. Germline V gene lookup returns CDR1 MDHEN and CDR2 SYDVKM. The ends lost 4 bases at V and 9 bases at J; junction bases unmatched: 29. The CDR3 runs to 20 residues. The CDR3 region is CASSSELEPPGGLTVWGQYF. The DNA of the CDR3 is TGTGCCAGCAGTTCCGAACTCGAGCCCCCAGGGGGCCTTACGGTTTGGGGGCAGTACTTC.

The chain recombines TRBV28 with TRBJ2-7; the D gene is possibly TRBD2 (5 bases). CDR1 and CDR2 (germline): MDHEN, SYDVKM. The CDR3 is 14 residues long. V lost 7 bases and J 2 bases, leaving 15 bases between the germline ends. The CDR3 protein is CASKVPSSTYEQYF. As DNA, the CDR3 is TGTGCCAGCAAGGTCCCTAGCAGCACCTACGAGCAGTACTTC. The variable domain in full, completed from reference TRBV28 and TRBJ2-7, reads DVKVTQSSRYLVKRTGEKVFLECVQDMDHENMFWYRQDPGLGLRLIYFSYDVKMKEKGDIPEGYSVSREKKERFSLILESASTNQTSMYLCASKVPSSTYEQYFGPGTRLTVT.

The chain joins TRBV9 to TRBJ2-7, with D uncertain. Germline V gives CDR1 SGDLS, CDR2 YYNGEE. The V and J ends lost 2 bases and 5 bases respectively, with 17 bases between them. The CDR3 has 15 residues. CDR3 protein: CASSVGNSGLDEQYF. CDR3 DNA: TGTGCCAGCAGCGTTGGTAACTCGGGTCTGGACGAGCAGTACTTC.

This clone was found once. The CDR3 DNA sequence: TGTGCCAGCAGCCCCCGGAACAGGGGATTTTCCTATGGCTACACCTTC. The encoded protein is CASSPRNRGFSYGYTF. The chain couples TRBV7-2 to TRBJ1-2, with 7 bases lining up with TRBD1. Germline V gene data show CDR1 as SGHTA and CDR2 as FQGNSA. CDR3 length equals 16 residues. V shed 5 bases, J shed 4 bases, and the junction held 13 bases outside the gene matches.

The chain combines TRBV19 with TRBJ1-2; 7 bases match TRBD1. This CDR3 spans 13 amino acids. The trim removed 9 bases at V and 5 bases at J, leaving 9 bases unmatched. Germline V gene lookup returns CDR1 LNHDA and CDR2 SQIVND (reference sequence). CDR3 amino acids: CASTGTVPYGYTF. In nucleotides, the CDR3 is TGTGCCAGCACCGGGACAGTTCCTTATGGCTACACCTTC.

V is TRBV27 and J is TRBJ2-1; 12 bases are shared with TRBD2. Germline CDR1 MNHEY, CDR2 SMNVEV (reference sequence). The CDR3 length is 16 residues. V dropped 0 bases and J dropped 7; count of bases not matched to a gene: 4. CDR3 DNA: TGTGCCAGCAGTTTATCGGCTAGCGGGGGGGGGAATGAGCAGTTCTTC. It codes for CASSLSASGGGNEQFF.

V is TRBV23-1 and J is TRBJ2-5; tentative D call: TRBD2 (7 bases). TRBV23-1 is placed among ORFs of uncertain function. V dropped 4 bases and J dropped 2 bases, with 14 bases sitting between them. The CDR3 consists of 15 residues. This CDR3 is CASSPMEGGQETQYF. The CDR3 bases are TGCGCCAGCAGTCCCATGGAGGGGGGGCAAGAGACCCAGTACTTC.

V usage is TRBV9 and J usage is TRBJ2-2; D is unclear. Germline V lookup: CDR1 SGDLS, CDR2 YYNGEE. The CDR3 runs to 16 residues. V was cut by 0 bases and J by 8 bases, with 17 bases left in between. The CDR3 region is CASSVAERAISGELFF. The CDR3 region has the DNA TGTGCCAGCAGCGTAGCAGAACGTGCCATTTCAGGGGAGCTGTTTTTT.

The CDR3 nucleotides read TGCGCCAGCAGCTTTGAGGAGACCCAGTACTTC. This sequence encodes CASSFEETQYF. The chain links TRBV5-1 to TRBJ2-5; D gene ambiguous. CDR1 is SGHRS, CDR2 YFSETQ, per germline. CDR3 length: 11 amino acids. Trimming stripped 2 bases from V and 5 bases from J, with 4 bases between.

V and J are TRBV2 and TRBJ1-2, with D unclear. Germline CDR1 reads SNHLY; CDR2 reads FYNNEI. The CDR3 covers 14 residues. V lost 10 bases and J lost 0, with 15 bases in between. CDR3 region: CANLGGGPNYGYTF. For the CDR3, the DNA is TGTGCCAACTTAGGAGGTGGCCCTAACTATGGCTACACCTTC. Looking up the rest from reference TRBV2 and TRBJ1-2 gives the full variable domain: EPEVTQTPSHQVTQMGQEVILRCVPISNHLYFYWYRQILGQKVEFLVSFYNNEISEKSEIFDDQFSVERPDGSNFTLKIRSTKLEDSAMYFCANLGGGPNYGYTFGSGTRLTVV.

The V gene is TRBV5-4, the J gene TRBJ2-2, with D tentatively TRBD1 (5 bases). CDR1 and CDR2 (germline): SGHNT, YYREEE (reference sequence). The CDR3 loop spans 16 amino acids. V was clipped by 4 bases and J by 0 bases, with 13 bases between them. The DNA of the CDR3 is TGTGCCAGCAGCCCTTTGTCAGGGTCGAACACCGGGGAGCTGTTTTTT. This encodes CASSPLSGSNTGELFF.

This chain connects TRBV7-3 to TRBJ1-1; 9 bases are shared with TRBD1. The length of the CDR3 is 15 residues. V gave up 5 bases and J gave up 1 base; unmatched junction bases: 5. Per germline, CDR1 SGHTA and CDR2 FQGTGA. CDR3 nucleotide sequence: TGTGCCAGCAGCGGCGGGACAGGGAAGAACACTGAAGCTTTCTTT. Its translation is CASSGGTGKNTEAFF.

The chain employs TRBV7-2 and TRBJ1-2, with 10 bases identical to TRBD1. The germline V gene encodes CDR1 SGHTA and CDR2 FQGNSA. The junction had 6 bases not matched to a gene; V was cut back by 4 bases and J by 7 bases. The CDR3 has 14 residues. DNA of the CDR3: TGTGCCAGCAGCTCGGGACAGGGGATCCGTGGCTACACCTTC. Translating it yields CASSSGQGIRGYTF. The full variable domain, its missing parts supplied by reference TRBV7-2 and TRBJ1-2, is GAGVSQSPSNKVTEKGKDVELRCDPISGHTALYWYRQSLGQGLEFLIYFQGNSAPDKSGLPSDRFSAERTGGSVSTLTIQRTQQEDSAVYLCASSSGQGIRGYTFGSGTRLTVV.

The V gene is TRBV10-3, the J gene TRBJ1-1, with 7 bases aligning to TRBD1. The V segment lost 1 base and the J segment 4 bases; nucleotides outside the gene matches: 9. This CDR3 is 16 amino acids long. Germline CDR1 is ENHRY and CDR2 is SYGVKD. Written as DNA, the CDR3 is TGTGCCATCAGTGAGTATAGGACAGGCCGTGGCACTGAAGCTTTCTTT. The encoded protein is CAISEYRTGRGTEAFF.

The gene calls are TRBV15 and TRBJ1-3; D is perhaps TRBD1 (5 bases). Germline V gene sequence: CDR1 LNHNV, CDR2 YYDKDF (reference sequence). Trimming shortened V by 4 bases and J by 1 base, and 20 bases separated the two germline ends. CDR3 size: 18 residues. CDR3 amino acids: CATSTPTTVRGSGNTIYF. As DNA, the CDR3 is TGTGCCACCAGCACCCCGACCACCGTTAGGGGATCTGGAAACACCATATATTTT.

This rearrangement joins TRBV5-1 to TRBJ2-7; 15 bases match TRBD2. Germline V gives CDR1 SGHRS, CDR2 YFSETQ. V gave up 4 bases and J gave up 4 bases; unmatched junction bases: 3. The CDR3 length is 15 residues. CDR3 DNA sequence: TGCGCCAGCAGCAACGGACTAGCGGGAGGGTACGAGCAGTACTTC. This encodes CASSNGLAGGYEQYF.

This clone was detected once. This chain uses TRBV4-1 with TRBJ2-1, with 8 bases fitting TRBD2. Trimming took 6 bases from V and 3 from J; bases not matched to a gene: 13. Germline V CDR1 and CDR2: MGHRA, YSYEKL. The CDR3 has 17 residues. The DNA of the CDR3 is TGCGCCAGCAGACATCCGGGGAAGCGGGGGATCTACAATGAGCAGTTCTTC. Residues: CASRHPGKRGIYNEQFF.